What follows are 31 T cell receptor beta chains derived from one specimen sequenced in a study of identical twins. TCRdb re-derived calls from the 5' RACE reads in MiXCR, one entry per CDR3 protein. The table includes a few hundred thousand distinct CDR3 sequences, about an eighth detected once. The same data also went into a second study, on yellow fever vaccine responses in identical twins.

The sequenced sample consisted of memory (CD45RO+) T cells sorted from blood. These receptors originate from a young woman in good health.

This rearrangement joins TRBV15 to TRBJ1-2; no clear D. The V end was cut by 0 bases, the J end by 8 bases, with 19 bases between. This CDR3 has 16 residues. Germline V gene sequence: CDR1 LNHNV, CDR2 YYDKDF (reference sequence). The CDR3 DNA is TGTGCCACCAGCAGAGATCTTGGGCTAGCAAAAGGCGGCTACACCTTC. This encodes CATSRDLGLAKGGYTF.

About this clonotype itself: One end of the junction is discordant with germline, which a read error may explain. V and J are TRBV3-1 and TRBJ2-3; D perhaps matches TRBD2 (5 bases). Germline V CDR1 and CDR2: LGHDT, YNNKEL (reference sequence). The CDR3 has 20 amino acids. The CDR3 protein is CASSKEVASGLAKRTDTQYF. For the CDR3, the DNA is TGTGCCAGCAGCAAAGAGGTCGCTTCAGGACTTGCAAAACGCACAGATACGCAGTATTTT.

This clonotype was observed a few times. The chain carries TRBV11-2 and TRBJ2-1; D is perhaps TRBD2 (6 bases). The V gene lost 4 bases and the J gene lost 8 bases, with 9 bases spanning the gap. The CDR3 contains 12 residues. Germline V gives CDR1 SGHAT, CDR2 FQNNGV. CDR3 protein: CASSSRDYEQFF. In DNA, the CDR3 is TGTGCCAGCAGCTCCCGGGACTATGAGCAGTTCTTC. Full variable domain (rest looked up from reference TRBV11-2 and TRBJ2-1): EAGVAQSPRYKIIEKRQSVAFWCNPISGHATLYWYQQILGQGPKLLIQFQNNGVVDDSQLPKDRFSAERLKGVDSTLKIQPAKLEDSAVYLCASSSRDYEQFFGPGTRLTVL.

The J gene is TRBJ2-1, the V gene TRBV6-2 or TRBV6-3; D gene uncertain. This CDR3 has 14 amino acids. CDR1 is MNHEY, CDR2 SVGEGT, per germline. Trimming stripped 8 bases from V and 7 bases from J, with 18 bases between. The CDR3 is CASGTRLPMNEQFF. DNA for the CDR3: TGTGCCAGCGGTACTCGATTACCGATGAATGAGCAGTTCTTC.

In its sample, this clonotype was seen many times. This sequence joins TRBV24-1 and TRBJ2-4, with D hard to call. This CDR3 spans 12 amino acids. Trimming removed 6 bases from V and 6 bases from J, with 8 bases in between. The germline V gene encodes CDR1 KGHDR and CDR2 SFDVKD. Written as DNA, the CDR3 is TGTGCCACCAGTTCTCTTGGAAACATTCAGTACTTC. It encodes CATSSLGNIQYF.

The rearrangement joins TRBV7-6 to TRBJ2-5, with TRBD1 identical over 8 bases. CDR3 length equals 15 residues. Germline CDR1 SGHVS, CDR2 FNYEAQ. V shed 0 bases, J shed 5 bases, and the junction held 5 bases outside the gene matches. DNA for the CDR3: TGTGCCAGCAGCTTAGCTAGGACAGGGCGGGAGACCCAGTACTTC. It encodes CASSLARTGRETQYF.

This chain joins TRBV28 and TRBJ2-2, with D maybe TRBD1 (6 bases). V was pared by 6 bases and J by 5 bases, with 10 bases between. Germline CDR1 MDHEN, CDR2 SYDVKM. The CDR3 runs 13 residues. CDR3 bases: TGTGCCAGCAGCCAACAGGGTACCGGGGAGCTGTTTTTT. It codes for CASSQQGTGELFF. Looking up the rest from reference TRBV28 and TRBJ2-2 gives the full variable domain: DVKVTQSSRYLVKRTGEKVFLECVQDMDHENMFWYRQDPGLGLRLIYFSYDVKMKEKGDIPEGYSVSREKKERFSLILESASTNQTSMYLCASSQQGTGELFFGEGSRLTVL.

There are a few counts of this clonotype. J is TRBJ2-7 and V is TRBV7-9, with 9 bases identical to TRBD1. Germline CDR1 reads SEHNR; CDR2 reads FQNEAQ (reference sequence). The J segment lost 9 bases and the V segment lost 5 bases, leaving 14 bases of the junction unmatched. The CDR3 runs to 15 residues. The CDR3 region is CASSETGTGFRLQYF. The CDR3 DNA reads TGTGCCAGCAGCGAAACCGGGACAGGGTTTCGTCTGCAGTACTTC.

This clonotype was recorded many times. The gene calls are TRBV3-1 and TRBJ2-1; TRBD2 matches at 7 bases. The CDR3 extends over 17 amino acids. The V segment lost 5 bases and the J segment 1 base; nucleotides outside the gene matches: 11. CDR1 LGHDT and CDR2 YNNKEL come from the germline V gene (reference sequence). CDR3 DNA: TGTGCCAGCAGCGGGGGGGTAGCTTCTAGGTCCTACAATGAGCAGTTCTTC. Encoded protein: CASSGGVASRSYNEQFF.

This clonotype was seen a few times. CDR3 in amino acids: CASSLALYEQYF. CDR3 coding DNA: TGTGCCAGCAGCTTAGCGCTGTACGAGCAGTACTTC. This chain links TRBV7-2 with TRBJ2-7; D unclear. The CDR3 is 12 residues long. Trimming left V 0 bases short and J 4 bases short, with 4 bases between. Germline loops: CDR1 SGHTA, CDR2 FQGNSA.

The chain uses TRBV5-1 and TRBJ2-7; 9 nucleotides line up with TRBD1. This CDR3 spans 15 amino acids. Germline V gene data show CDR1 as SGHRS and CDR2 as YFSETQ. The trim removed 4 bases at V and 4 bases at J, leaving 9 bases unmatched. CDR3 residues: CASSPAGTGRYEQYF. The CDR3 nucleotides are TGCGCCAGCAGCCCGGCTGGGACAGGGCGATACGAGCAGTACTTC.

In DNA, the CDR3 is TGTGCCAGCAGCCCTAGCGGGGGAAACACCGGGGAGCTGTTTTTT. Translation gives CASSPSGGNTGELFF. The chain couples TRBV9 to TRBJ2-2; 10 bases agree with TRBD2. Trimming removed 4 bases from V and 2 bases from J; junction bases left unmatched: 2. This CDR3 has 15 residues. Germline CDR1 is SGDLS and CDR2 is YYNGEE.

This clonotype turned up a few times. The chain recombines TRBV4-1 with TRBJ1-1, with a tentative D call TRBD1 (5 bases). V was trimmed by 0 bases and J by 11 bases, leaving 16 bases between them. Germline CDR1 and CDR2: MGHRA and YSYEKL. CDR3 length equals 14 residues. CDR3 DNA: TGCGCCAGCAGCCAAGAGACCCCAGGGTTTAGGGCTTTCTTT. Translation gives CASSQETPGFRAFF.

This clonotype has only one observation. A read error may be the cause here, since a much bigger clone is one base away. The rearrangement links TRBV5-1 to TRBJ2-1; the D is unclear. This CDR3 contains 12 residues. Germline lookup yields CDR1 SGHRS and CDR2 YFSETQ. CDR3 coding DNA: TGCGCCAGCAGCCAAACATACAATGAGAAGTTCTTC. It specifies CASSQTYNEKFF.

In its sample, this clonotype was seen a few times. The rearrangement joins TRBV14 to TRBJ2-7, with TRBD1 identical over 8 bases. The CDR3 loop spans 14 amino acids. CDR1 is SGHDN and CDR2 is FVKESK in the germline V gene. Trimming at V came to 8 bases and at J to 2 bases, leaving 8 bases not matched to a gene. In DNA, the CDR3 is TGTGCCAGCGACAGGGGCGGCAACACCTACGAGCAGTACTTC. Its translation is CASDRGGNTYEQYF.

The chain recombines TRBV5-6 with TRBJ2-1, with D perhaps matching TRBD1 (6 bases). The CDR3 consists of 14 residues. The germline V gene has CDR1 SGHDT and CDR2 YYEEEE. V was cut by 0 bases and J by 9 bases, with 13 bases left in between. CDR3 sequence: CASSLAWGQSEQFF. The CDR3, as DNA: TGTGCCAGCAGCTTGGCGTGGGGGCAAAGTGAGCAGTTCTTC.

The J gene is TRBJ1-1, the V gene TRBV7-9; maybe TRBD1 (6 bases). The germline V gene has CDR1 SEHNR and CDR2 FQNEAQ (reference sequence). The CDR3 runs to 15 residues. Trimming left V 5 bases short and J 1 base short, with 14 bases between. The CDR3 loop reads CASSPRGGENTEAFF. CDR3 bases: TGTGCCAGCAGCCCCAGAGGGGGAGAGAACACTGAAGCTTTCTTT.

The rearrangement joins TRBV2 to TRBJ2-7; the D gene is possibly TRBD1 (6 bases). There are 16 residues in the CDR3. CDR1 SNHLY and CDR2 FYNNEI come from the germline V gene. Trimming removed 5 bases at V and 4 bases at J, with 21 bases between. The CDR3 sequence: CASSRPGAVRGYEQYF. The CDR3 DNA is TGTGCCAGCAGTCGGCCAGGGGCAGTCCGGGGTTACGAGCAGTACTTC.

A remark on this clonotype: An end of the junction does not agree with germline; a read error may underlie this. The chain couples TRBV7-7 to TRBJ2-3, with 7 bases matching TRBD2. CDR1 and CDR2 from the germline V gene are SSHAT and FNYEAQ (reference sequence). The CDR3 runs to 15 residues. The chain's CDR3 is CASSLRGDLTDTQYF. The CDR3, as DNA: TGTGCTAGCAGCCTACGGGGGGACCTCACAGATACGCAGTATTTT.

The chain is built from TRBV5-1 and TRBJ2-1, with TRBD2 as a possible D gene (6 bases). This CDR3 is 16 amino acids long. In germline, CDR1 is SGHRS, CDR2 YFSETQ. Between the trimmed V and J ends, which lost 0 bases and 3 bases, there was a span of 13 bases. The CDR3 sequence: CASSLDTSPRYNEQFF. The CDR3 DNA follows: TGCGCCAGCAGCTTGGATACTAGCCCGCGCTACAATGAGCAGTTCTTC.

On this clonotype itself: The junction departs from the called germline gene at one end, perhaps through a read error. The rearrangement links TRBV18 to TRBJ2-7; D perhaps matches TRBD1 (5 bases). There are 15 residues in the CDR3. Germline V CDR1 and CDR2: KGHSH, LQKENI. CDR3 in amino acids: CASSPISTGQGERYF. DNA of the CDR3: TGTGCCAGCTCACCGATCTCGACTGGGCAGGGCGAGCGGTACTTC.

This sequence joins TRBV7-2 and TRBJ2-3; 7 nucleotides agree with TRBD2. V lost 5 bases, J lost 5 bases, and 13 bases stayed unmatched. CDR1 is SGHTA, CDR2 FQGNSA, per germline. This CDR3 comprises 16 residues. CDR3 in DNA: TGTGCCAGCAGCGCGGAGACTAGCCTGATGGTAGATACGCAGTATTTT. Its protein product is CASSAETSLMVDTQYF.

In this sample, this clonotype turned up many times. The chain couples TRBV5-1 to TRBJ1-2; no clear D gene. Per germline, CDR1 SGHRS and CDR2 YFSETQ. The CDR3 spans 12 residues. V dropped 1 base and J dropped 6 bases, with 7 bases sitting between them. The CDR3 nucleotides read TGCGCCAGCAGCTTGCGGGATGATGGCTACACCTTC. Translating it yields CASSLRDDGYTF.

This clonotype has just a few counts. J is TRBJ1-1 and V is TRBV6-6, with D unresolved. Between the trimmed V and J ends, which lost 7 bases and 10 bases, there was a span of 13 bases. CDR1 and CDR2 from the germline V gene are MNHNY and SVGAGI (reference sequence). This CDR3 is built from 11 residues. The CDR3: CASTETRGAFF. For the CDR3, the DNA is TGTGCCAGCACTGAGACGCGGGGAGCTTTCTTT.

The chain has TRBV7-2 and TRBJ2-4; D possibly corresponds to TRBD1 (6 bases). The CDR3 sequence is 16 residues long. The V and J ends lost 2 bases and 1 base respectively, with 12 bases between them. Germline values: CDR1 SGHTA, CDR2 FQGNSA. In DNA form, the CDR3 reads TGTGCCAGCAGCTTACGCGCCCAGGGGGCCAAAAACATTCAGTACTTC. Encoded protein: CASSLRAQGAKNIQYF. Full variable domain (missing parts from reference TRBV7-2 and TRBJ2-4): GAGVSQSPSNKVTEKGKDVELRCDPISGHTALYWYRQSLGQGLEFLIYFQGNSAPDKSGLPSDRFSAERTGGSVSTLTIQRTQQEDSAVYLCASSLRAQGAKNIQYFGAGTRLSVL.

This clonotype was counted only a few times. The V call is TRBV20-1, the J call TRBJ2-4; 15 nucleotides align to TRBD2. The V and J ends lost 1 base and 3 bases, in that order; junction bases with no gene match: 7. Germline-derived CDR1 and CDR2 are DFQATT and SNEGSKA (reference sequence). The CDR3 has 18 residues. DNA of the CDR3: TGCAGTGCTAGAGGGACTAGCGGGAGGGCCGGGGGCAAAAACATTCAGTACTTC. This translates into CSARGTSGRAGGKNIQYF.

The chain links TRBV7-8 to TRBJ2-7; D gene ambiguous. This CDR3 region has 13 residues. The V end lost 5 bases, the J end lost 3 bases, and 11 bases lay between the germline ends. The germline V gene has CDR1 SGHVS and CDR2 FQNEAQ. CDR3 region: CASSINRLYEQYF. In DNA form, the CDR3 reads TGTGCCAGCAGCATTAACCGGCTCTACGAGCAGTACTTC.

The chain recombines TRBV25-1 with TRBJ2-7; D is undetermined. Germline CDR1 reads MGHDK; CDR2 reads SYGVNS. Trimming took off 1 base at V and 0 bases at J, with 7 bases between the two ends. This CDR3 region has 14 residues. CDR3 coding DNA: TGTGCCAGCAGTGAATCCCCCCTCTCCTACGAGCAGTACTTC. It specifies CASSESPLSYEQYF.

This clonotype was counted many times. CDR3 protein: CASSLAGAETQYF. For the CDR3, the DNA is TGTGCCAGCAGTCTAGCGGGAGCGGAGACCCAGTACTTC. The gene calls are TRBV28 and TRBJ2-5; the match to TRBD2 covers 10 bases. Trimming took 5 bases from V and 5 from J; bases not matched to a gene: 2. The CDR3 consists of 13 residues. Germline assignment: CDR1 MDHEN and CDR2 SYDVKM.

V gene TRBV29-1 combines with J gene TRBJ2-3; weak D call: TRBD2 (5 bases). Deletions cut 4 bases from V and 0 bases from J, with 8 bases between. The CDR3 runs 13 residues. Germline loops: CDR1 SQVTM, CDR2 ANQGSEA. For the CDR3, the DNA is TGCAGCGTTGTGCCGGGGAGCACAGATACGCAGTATTTT. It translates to CSVVPGSTDTQYF.

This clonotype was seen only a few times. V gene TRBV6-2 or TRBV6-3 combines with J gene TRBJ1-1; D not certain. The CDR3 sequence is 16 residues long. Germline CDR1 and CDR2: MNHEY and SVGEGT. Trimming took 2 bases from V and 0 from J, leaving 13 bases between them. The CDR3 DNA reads TGTGCCAGCAGTTACATGCTCGGCGGAATGAACACTGAAGCTTTCTTT. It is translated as CASSYMLGGMNTEAFF.